This entry lists 20 T cell receptor beta chains sequenced from one sample in a study of beta chain features in type 1 diabetes. Since all of the isolated RNA was reverse transcribed, expressed TCRB transcripts were what got sequenced. Here immunoSEQ multiplex PCR was the method, and the copy in TCRdb shows in-frame clones only, minus some. This sample carries 70,000 to 90,000 clones, about a third of them seen once, and the ten largest clones take over 0.35%. The sample was stem cell memory CD4+ T cells from blood. These receptors were taken from a woman aged 18-29 years in good health.

Turning to this clone: Within the sample, other DNA sequences also encode this same CDR3. This chain uses TRBV30 with TRBJ1-2; D possibly corresponds to TRBD1 (6 bases). Germline CDR1 is GTSNPN and CDR2 is SVGIG (reference sequence). The ends were cut back, 3 bases at V and 2 bases at J, with 10 bases in the middle. The CDR3 is 13 residues long. Here the CDR3 DNA reads TGTGCCTGGAGCCGGGACACGAACTATGGCTACACCTTC. It specifies CAWSRDTNYGYTF.

Turning to this clone: Other DNA sequences of this sample code for an identical CDR3. V gene TRBV10-3 combines with J gene TRBJ2-5; 10 nucleotides line up with TRBD2. Germline CDR1 ENHRY, CDR2 SYGVKD. This CDR3 contains 15 residues. V lost 2 bases and J lost 2; bases outside the gene matches: 2. CDR3 sequence (DNA): TGTGCCATCAGTGAGGGACTAGCGGTACAAGAGACCCAGTACTTC. Translated, it gives CAISEGLAVQETQYF.

This clone has more than one count but fewer than ten. Here the CDR3 reads CAWSLNYEQYF. The DNA of the CDR3 is TGTGCCTGGAGCCTAAACTACGAGCAGTACTTC. This rearrangement joins TRBV30 to TRBJ2-7, with D uncertain. Germline V gene lookup returns CDR1 GTSNPN and CDR2 SVGIG (reference sequence). This CDR3 contains 11 residues. Trimming stripped 3 bases from V and 3 bases from J, with 6 bases between.

This clone was counted between two and nine times. The chain has TRBV4-2 and TRBJ2-3; 12 nucleotides align to TRBD2. J lost 3 bases, V lost 4 bases, and 5 bases had no gene match. CDR1 is LGHNA and CDR2 is YNFKEQ in the germline V gene. CDR3 length: 16 residues. The CDR3 loop reads CASSPGLAGRTDTQYF. The CDR3 DNA sequence: TGTGCCAGCAGCCCAGGACTAGCGGGGCGTACAGATACGCAGTATTTT.

V and J are TRBV11-3 and TRBJ2-3; tentatively, D is TRBD2 (5 bases). The CDR3 is 13 amino acids. Trimming took off 5 bases at V and 11 bases at J, with 17 bases between the two ends. Germline CDR1 reads SGHNT; CDR2 reads YENEEA. The CDR3 sequence: CASSPGRTRVQYF. Here the CDR3 DNA reads TGTGCCAGCAGCCCGGGCCGCACGCGGGTGCAGTATTTT.

This clone was seen only once. CDR3 in DNA: TGCAGTGCTAGTTACCAGTATGGCTACACCTTC. Its translation is CSASYQYGYTF. The chain uses TRBV20-1 and TRBJ1-2; D uncertain. The V end lost 3 bases, the J end lost 5 bases, and 7 bases lay between the germline ends. Germline V gene lookup returns CDR1 DFQATT and CDR2 SNEGSKA (reference sequence). CDR3 length: 11 amino acids.

The chain links TRBV5-1 to TRBJ2-5; TRBD1 is a possible D gene (6 bases). This CDR3 has 13 residues. CDR1 is SGHRS, CDR2 YFSETQ, per germline. Trimming cost V 7 bases and J 4 bases, with 14 bases left between them. CDR3 in DNA: TGCGCCAGCGGCGGTGGGGGCCTAGAGACCCAGTACTTC. It translates to CASGGGGLETQYF.

The rearrangement uses TRBV5-5 and TRBJ1-3; the D gene is possibly TRBD1 (6 bases). V was shortened by 4 bases and J by 1 base, with 9 bases between the two germline ends. The CDR3 contains 14 residues. Germline CDR1 and CDR2: SGHKS and YYEKEE (reference sequence). The CDR3 loop reads CASSRQASGNTIYF. CDR3 sequence (DNA): TGTGCCAGCAGCCGACAGGCATCTGGAAACACCATATATTTT.

This clone was recorded at least ten times. This sample also contains other DNA sequences that code for the same CDR3. The gene calls are TRBV30 and TRBJ2-7; D unclear. Germline V lookup: CDR1 GTSNPN, CDR2 SVGIG (reference sequence). The CDR3 has 11 amino acids. Trimming removed 0 bases from V and 2 bases from J, with 2 bases in between. CDR3 loop: CAWSVTYEQYF. As DNA, the CDR3 is TGTGCCTGGAGTGTTACCTACGAGCAGTACTTC.

This clone appeared a few times. The rearrangement uses TRBV18 and TRBJ2-5; D not resolved. CDR3 length: 16 residues. V was trimmed by 4 bases and J by 0 bases, leaving 15 bases between them. CDR1 KGHSH and CDR2 LQKENI come from the germline V gene. The CDR3 nucleotides are TGTGCCAGCTCACGCGGCACGGCCACGTACCAAGAGACCCAGTACTTC. Amino acid sequence: CASSRGTATYQETQYF.

This clone was seen a handful of times. The chain joins TRBV14 to TRBJ1-1, with 8 bases lining up with TRBD1. Trimming took 0 bases from V and 9 from J; bases not matched to a gene: 3. The CDR3 length is 13 residues. Germline V lookup: CDR1 SGHDN, CDR2 FVKESK. The CDR3 loop is CASSQDRTGKAFF. CDR3 DNA: TGTGCCAGCAGCCAAGATCGGACAGGGAAAGCTTTCTTT.

This clone was observed a few times. The CDR3 region has the DNA TGTGCCAGTAACCCGGGACAACTCACCGGGGAGCTGTTTTTT. This codes for CASNPGQLTGELFF. The rearrangement joins TRBV19 to TRBJ2-2; possibly TRBD1 for D (6 bases). Trimming shortened V by 7 bases and J by 4 bases, and 13 bases separated the two germline ends. The germline gives CDR1 LNHDA, CDR2 SQIVND (reference sequence). CDR3 length equals 14 residues.

The chain is built from TRBV18 and TRBJ2-3, with D maybe TRBD1 (6 bases). This CDR3 is 16 amino acids long. Between the trimmed V and J ends, which lost 3 bases and 0 bases, there was a span of 13 bases. Germline assignment: CDR1 KGHSH and CDR2 LQKENI. The CDR3, as DNA: TGTGCCAGCTCACCCCAGGGGAAGTCTAGCACAGATACGCAGTATTTT. The encoded protein is CASSPQGKSSTDTQYF.

The chain couples TRBV5-6 to TRBJ2-7, with 8 nucleotides matching TRBD1. Germline values: CDR1 SGHDT, CDR2 YYEEEE. The CDR3 contains 15 residues. Trimming cost V 2 bases and J 2 bases; bases outside gene matches: 6. The DNA of the CDR3 is TGTGCCAGCAGCTTAATAAGGACAGGGACCTACGAGCAGTACTTC. Protein: CASSLIRTGTYEQYF. The full variable domain, its missing parts supplied by reference TRBV5-6 and TRBJ2-7, is DAGVTQSPTHLIKTRGQQVTLRCSPKSGHDTVSWYQQALGQGPQFIFQYYEEEERQRGNFPDRFSGHQFPNYSSELNVNALLLGDSALYLCASSLIRTGTYEQYFGPGTRLTVT.

V is TRBV9 and J is TRBJ2-5; maybe TRBD1 (6 bases). The germline V and J ends were trimmed by 4 bases and 7 bases, with 20 bases remaining between them. This CDR3 has 15 residues. Germline loops: CDR1 SGDLS, CDR2 YYNGEE. For the CDR3, the DNA is TGTGCCAGCAGCATCTCCGGGACATTAAAGGCGACCCAGTACTTC. The encoded protein is CASSISGTLKATQYF.

This clone has more than one count but fewer than ten. The CDR3 DNA follows: TGTGCCAGCGGGGGGAGCACAGATACGCAGTATTTT. This encodes CASGGSTDTQYF. The chain employs TRBV6-6 and TRBJ2-3; D possibly corresponds to TRBD2 (6 bases). This CDR3 is 12 amino acids long. Germline V CDR1 and CDR2: MNHNY, SVGAGI (reference sequence). V was clipped by 8 bases and J by 0 bases, with 6 bases between them.

The chain uses TRBV6-1 and TRBJ2-7, with TRBD1 identical over 8 bases. The CDR3 covers 12 residues. Germline V gene sequence: CDR1 MNHNS, CDR2 SASEGT. V lost 4 bases, J lost 4 bases, and 0 bases stayed unmatched. The CDR3 DNA reads TGTGCCAGCAGTGGGACAGGGTACGAGCAGTACTTC. Encoded protein: CASSGTGYEQYF.

This clone was picked up a small number of times. This chain links TRBV7-8 with TRBJ2-5, with no clear D. This CDR3 spans 13 amino acids. CDR1 SGHVS and CDR2 FQNEAQ come from the germline V gene. The ends were cut back, 4 bases at V and 8 bases at J, with 14 bases in the middle. In DNA form, the CDR3 reads TGTGCCAGCAGCTCGACGAGCCAGGCCACCCAGTACTTC. This codes for CASSSTSQATQYF.

The rearrangement links TRBV5-1 to TRBJ1-4; 7 nucleotides align to TRBD1. The CDR3 loop spans 12 amino acids. Germline V gives CDR1 SGHRS, CDR2 YFSETQ. Germline trimming cut 3 bases from V and 7 bases from J; bases unmatched to any gene: 0. The CDR3 DNA is TGCGCCAGCAGCTGGGACAGTGAAAAACTGTTTTTT. Translation gives CASSWDSEKLFF.

The chain carries TRBV5-1 and TRBJ2-5, with D perhaps TRBD2 (5 bases). TRBJ2-7 matches the DNA end more closely, so the J call is doubtful. CDR1 and CDR2 (germline): SGHRS, YFSETQ. This CDR3 comprises 13 residues. The CDR3 protein is CASRKDRDYEQYF. CDR3 sequence (DNA): TGCGCCAGCAGGAAGGACCGGGACTACGAGCAGTACTTC.